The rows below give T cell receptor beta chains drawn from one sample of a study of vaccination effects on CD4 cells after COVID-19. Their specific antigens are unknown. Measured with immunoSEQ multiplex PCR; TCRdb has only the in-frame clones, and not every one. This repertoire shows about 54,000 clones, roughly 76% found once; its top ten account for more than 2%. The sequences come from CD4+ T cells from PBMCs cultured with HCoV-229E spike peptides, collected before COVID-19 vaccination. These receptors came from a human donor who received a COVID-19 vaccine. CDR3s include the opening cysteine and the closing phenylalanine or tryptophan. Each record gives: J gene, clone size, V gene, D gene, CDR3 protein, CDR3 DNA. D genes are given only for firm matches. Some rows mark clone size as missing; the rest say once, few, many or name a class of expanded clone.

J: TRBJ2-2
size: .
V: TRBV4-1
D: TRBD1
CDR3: CASSTRTGNTGELFF
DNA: TGCGCCAGCAGCACACGGACAGGGAACACCGGGGAGCTGTTTTTT

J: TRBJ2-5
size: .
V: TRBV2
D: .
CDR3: CASSEGETQYF
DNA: TGTGCCAGCAGTGAGGGAGAGACCCAGTACTTC

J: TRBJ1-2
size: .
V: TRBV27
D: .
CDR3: CASSYYPRVDYGYTF
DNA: TGTGCCAGCAGTTACTACCCCAGGGTTGACTATGGCTACACCTTC

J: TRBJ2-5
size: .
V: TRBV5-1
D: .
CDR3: CASSLGASDGETQYF
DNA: TGCGCCAGCAGCTTGGGTGCTAGCGATGGGGAGACCCAGTACTTC

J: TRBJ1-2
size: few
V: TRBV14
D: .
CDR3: CASSQLYQRDNYGYTF
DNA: TGTGCCAGCAGCCAACTCTATCAGAGAGATAACTATGGCTACACCTTC

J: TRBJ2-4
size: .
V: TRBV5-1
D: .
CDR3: CASSSIPTSISNIQYF
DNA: TGCGCCAGCAGCTCTATACCGACTAGTATTTCAAACATTCAGTACTTC

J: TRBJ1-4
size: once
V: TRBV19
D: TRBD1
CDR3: CASSIHRGNEKLFF
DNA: TGTGCCAGTAGTATCCACAGGGGGAATGAAAAACTGTTTTTT

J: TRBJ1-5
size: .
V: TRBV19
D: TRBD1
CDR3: CASISRDRGLGQPQHF
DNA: TGTGCCAGTATCAGCAGGGACAGGGGGTTGGGACAGCCCCAGCATTTT

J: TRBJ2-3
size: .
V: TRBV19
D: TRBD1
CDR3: CASSVTGATDTQYF
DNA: TGTGCCAGTAGTGTGACAGGGGCGACAGATACGCAGTATTTT

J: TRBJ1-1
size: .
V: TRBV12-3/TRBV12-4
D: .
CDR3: CASTQGYTEAFF
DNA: TGTGCCAGCACCCAGGGTTACACTGAAGCTTTCTTT